The 25 T cell receptor beta chains in this list originate from one sample, sequenced in a study of blood T cell repertoires in COVID-19. The table came from immunoSEQ multiplex PCR; TCRdb's copy has only in-frame clones and leaves some out. The sample has roughly 180,000 clones; 85% are singletons. The sample was peripheral blood. The receptor set was obtained from a woman aged 45-65 years with COVID-19, enrolled during active disease.

V gene TRBV6-5 combines with J gene TRBJ2-3; D remains ambiguous. V dropped 6 bases and J dropped 1 base, with 11 bases sitting between them. Per germline, CDR1 MNHEY and CDR2 SVGAGI. This CDR3 contains 14 residues. The DNA of the CDR3 is TGTGCCAGCAGCCCGAGACAAGGCACAGATACGCAGTATTTT. It translates to CASSPRQGTDTQYF.

The CDR3 protein is CASSEGTGMLGYTF. Here the CDR3 DNA reads TGTGCCAGCAGTGAGGGGACAGGGATGCTGGGCTACACCTTC. This rearrangement joins TRBV2 to TRBJ1-2, with 9 bases fitting TRBD1. CDR3 length: 14 residues. CDR1 and CDR2 from the germline V gene are SNHLY and FYNNEI. J gave up 8 bases and V 3 bases, and 7 bases lay outside the gene matches.

The rearrangement joins TRBV5-1 to TRBJ2-3; TRBD2 agrees at 7 bases. V gave up 0 bases and J gave up 0 bases; unmatched junction bases: 4. This CDR3 contains 16 residues. Germline lookup yields CDR1 SGHRS and CDR2 YFSETQ. The CDR3 bases are TGCGCCAGCAGCTTGGGGCTAGCGGCAAGCACAGATACGCAGTATTTT. Protein sequence: CASSLGLAASTDTQYF.

The V and J genes are TRBV29-1 and TRBJ1-2; the D is unclear. The CDR3 sequence is 12 residues long. The germline gives CDR1 SQVTM, CDR2 ANQGSEA. DNA of the CDR3: TGCAGTGCGACCGGCAGCCGGGGAGGCTACACCTTC. Its protein product is CSATGSRGGYTF.

Notes on this clone: A much larger clone lies one base from this, so it may be a read error. V is TRBV6-5 and J is TRBJ2-7, with 9 bases aligning to TRBD1. The CDR3 covers 14 residues. Unmatched junction bases numbered 4, after V lost 6 bases and J lost 1 base. Germline-derived CDR1 and CDR2 are MNHEY and SVGAGI. DNA for the CDR3: TGTGCCAGCAGCCGCGGGACAGGGTCCTACGAGCAGTACTTC. Translated: CASSRGTGSYEQYF.

Concerning this clone itself: Germline is not matched at one junction end, which may reflect a read error. The J gene is TRBJ2-3, the V gene TRBV7-2, with 9 bases that match TRBD2. This CDR3 is built from 17 residues. The germline V gene encodes CDR1 SGHTA and CDR2 FQGNSA. The CDR3 loop is CASSLVPAGGSRDTQYF. The CDR3 DNA reads as TGTGCCAGCAGCTTAGTTCCTGCGGGGGGGAGCAGAGATACGCAGTATTTT.

The gene calls are TRBV6-5 and TRBJ1-2; no clear D gene. Trimming stripped 6 bases from V and 1 base from J, with 9 bases between. CDR3 length: 13 amino acids. Germline V gene sequence: CDR1 MNHEY, CDR2 SVGAGI. The CDR3 sequence is CASRRESNYGYTF. The CDR3 nucleotides are TGTGCCAGCAGGAGGGAGAGTAACTATGGCTACACCTTC.

The chain joins TRBV6-1 to TRBJ2-7; D is undetermined. This CDR3 contains 12 residues. The V end was cut by 3 bases, the J end by 3 bases, with 6 bases between. The germline V gene has CDR1 MNHNS and CDR2 SASEGT. This chain's CDR3 is CASSDLLYEQYF. CDR3 nucleotides: TGTGCCAGCAGTGACCTCCTCTACGAGCAGTACTTC.

The chain couples TRBV30 to TRBJ2-2, with D possibly being TRBD1 (6 bases). Germline values: CDR1 GTSNPN, CDR2 SVGIG (reference sequence). This CDR3 region has 14 residues. Between the trimmed V and J ends, which lost 8 bases and 3 bases, there was a span of 16 bases. The CDR3 bases are TGTGCCACCTACAGGACAGATGACACCGGGGAGCTGTTTTTT. Translation: CATYRTDDTGELFF.

Notes on this clone: Other DNA variants within this sample encode the same CDR3. This chain uses TRBV9 with TRBJ1-1; D gene unclear. Germline CDR1 and CDR2: SGDLS and YYNGEE. CDR3 length equals 13 residues. Between the trimmed V and J ends, which lost 0 bases and 2 bases, there was a span of 5 bases. The CDR3 protein is CASSVVANTEAFF. Here the CDR3 DNA reads TGTGCCAGCAGCGTAGTAGCTAACACTGAAGCTTTCTTT.

The chain couples TRBV5-4 to TRBJ1-2; 8 bases match TRBD1. This CDR3 region has 13 residues. The V and J ends lost 5 bases and 8 bases, in that order; junction bases with no gene match: 8. The germline V gene has CDR1 SGHNT and CDR2 YYREEE (reference sequence). The chain's CDR3 is CASRLGQGHGYTF. The CDR3 nucleotides read TGTGCCAGCAGACTCGGACAGGGTCACGGCTACACCTTC.

The V gene is TRBV10-2, the J gene TRBJ2-1; TRBD1 matches 8 bases. Trimming at V came to 3 bases and at J to 1 base, leaving 5 bases not matched to a gene. Per the germline V gene, CDR1 is WSHSY and CDR2 is SAAADI. The CDR3 consists of 16 residues. The CDR3 DNA reads as TGCGCCAGCAGTGATGGACAGGGTGGATCCTACAATGAGCAGTTCTTC. Amino acid sequence: CASSDGQGGSYNEQFF.

The V gene is TRBV10-1, the J gene TRBJ1-1, with a tentative D call TRBD1 (5 bases). The V end was cut by 5 bases, the J end by 4 bases, with 11 bases between. The CDR3 loop spans 13 amino acids. Per germline, CDR1 WNHNN and CDR2 SYGVQD (reference sequence). CDR3: CASSPDILTEAFF. The CDR3 nucleotides read TGCGCCAGCAGTCCGGACATTCTCACTGAAGCTTTCTTT.

V gene TRBV7-2 combines with J gene TRBJ2-1, with 8 positions matching TRBD2. CDR1 and CDR2 from the germline V gene are SGHTA and FQGNSA. The CDR3 loop spans 15 amino acids. V was pared by 2 bases and J by 7 bases, with 7 bases of the junction left unmatched. The CDR3 DNA follows: TGTGCCAGCAGCTTAACCCGGGAGGGTCTGAATGAGCAGTTCTTC. Translation gives CASSLTREGLNEQFF.

This rearrangement joins TRBV30 to TRBJ2-4, with D tentatively TRBD1 (6 bases). The V gene's germline CDR1 is GTSNPN and CDR2 SVGIG (reference sequence). V shed 4 bases and J shed 3 bases, with 13 bases lying between them. The CDR3 length is 14 residues. The CDR3 region has the DNA TGTGCCTGGAACAAACAGGGTTTCAAAAACATTCAGTACTTC. Translation gives CAWNKQGFKNIQYF.

The chain couples TRBV2 to TRBJ2-3; a possible D gene is TRBD2 (7 bases). This CDR3 is built from 16 residues. Germline CDR1 and CDR2: SNHLY and FYNNEI. V gave up 0 bases and J gave up 3 bases, with 13 bases separating them. The CDR3 here is CASSEAGGARTDTQYF. The CDR3 nucleotides read TGTGCCAGCAGTGAAGCGGGGGGGGCCCGAACAGATACGCAGTATTTT.

The V call is TRBV25-1, the J call TRBJ1-5, with unresolved D. CDR3 size: 13 residues. Per the germline V gene, CDR1 is MGHDK and CDR2 is SYGVNS. V was pared by 5 bases and J by 2 bases, with 7 bases between. CDR3 nucleotides: TGTGCCAGCAGTTTGCAGGGCAATCAGCCCCAGCATTTT. Residues: CASSLQGNQPQHF.

This clone was detected once. The chain employs TRBV9 and TRBJ2-5; 9 positions agree with TRBD2. There are 15 residues in the CDR3. Trimming removed 0 bases from V and 4 bases from J; junction bases left unmatched: 4. CDR1 SGDLS and CDR2 YYNGEE come from the germline V gene. CDR3 loop: CASSVGLAGRETQYF. The CDR3 DNA reads as TGTGCCAGCAGCGTAGGCCTAGCGGGGCGAGAGACCCAGTACTTC. Variable domain in full (rest from reference TRBV9 and TRBJ2-5): DSGVTQTPKHLITATGQRVTLRCSPRSGDLSVYWYQQSLDQGLQFLIQYYNGEERAKGNILERFSAQQFPDLHSELNLSSLELGDSALYFCASSVGLAGRETQYFGPGTRLLVL.

Only one count was recorded for this clone. The chain combines TRBV3-1 (or the pseudogene TRBV3-2) with TRBJ1-1; D not resolved. The CDR3 runs 12 residues. V lost 0 bases to trimming and J lost 8 bases, with 7 bases between them. Per germline, CDR1 LGHDT and CDR2 YNNKEL (reference sequence). The CDR3 is CASSQDWQEAFF. CDR3 nucleotides: TGTGCCAGCAGCCAAGATTGGCAGGAAGCTTTCTTT.

The gene calls are TRBV6-5 and TRBJ1-5; 9 nucleotides match TRBD1. This CDR3 spans 13 amino acids. Germline CDR1 MNHEY, CDR2 SVGAGI. Trimming removed 6 bases from V and 6 bases from J; junction bases left unmatched: 3. CDR3 in DNA: TGTGCCAGCAGGGGACAGGGCGGTCAGCCCCAGCATTTT. This translates into CASRGQGGQPQHF.

J is TRBJ1-1 and V is TRBV29-1, with TRBD1 matching 7 bases. Germline V gene sequence: CDR1 SQVTM, CDR2 ANQGSEA. CDR3 length equals 12 residues. Germline trimming cut 6 bases from V and 1 base from J; bases unmatched to any gene: 2. DNA for the CDR3: TGCAGCGTCGGACAGGCGAACACTGAAGCTTTCTTT. It yields the protein CSVGQANTEAFF.

This clone was recorded only once. The V gene is TRBV3-1 (or the pseudogene TRBV3-2), the J gene TRBJ1-1; D is uncertain. This CDR3 contains 15 residues. Per germline, CDR1 LGHDT and CDR2 YNNKEL (reference sequence). The V end was cut by 4 bases, the J end by 0 bases, with 12 bases between. The CDR3 nucleotides are TGTGCCAGCAGCCGCCCTGGCAACCTGAACACTGAAGCTTTCTTT. The encoded protein is CASSRPGNLNTEAFF.

The sample holds many counts of this clone. The J gene is TRBJ2-2, the V gene TRBV5-4, with TRBD2 matching over 10 bases. The CDR3 contains 20 residues. The germline V gene encodes CDR1 SGHNT and CDR2 YYREEE (reference sequence). The trim removed 0 bases at V and 7 bases at J, leaving 18 bases unmatched. The DNA for the CDR3 is TGTGCCAGCAGCTTGGCACTCCCCCCAGCGGGGGGGGCGTGGAACGGGGAGCTGTTTTTT. Translated, it gives CASSLALPPAGGAWNGELFF.

The gene calls are TRBV7-9 and TRBJ1-6; a possible D gene is TRBD1 (6 bases). V lost 6 bases and J 14 bases, leaving 14 bases between the germline ends. In germline, CDR1 is SEHNR, CDR2 FQNEAQ (reference sequence). The CDR3 consists of 12 residues. As DNA, the CDR3 is TGTGCCAGCAGACAGGGAGAAATCGCCCTCCACTTT. It is translated as CASRQGEIALHF.

The chain couples TRBV10-1 to TRBJ1-4; 8 bases are shared with TRBD1. The CDR3 length is 14 residues. Germline assignment: CDR1 WNHNN and CDR2 SYGVQD (reference sequence). The J segment lost 3 bases and the V segment lost 6 bases, leaving 3 bases of the junction unmatched. Here the CDR3 reads CASRETGANEKLFF. The CDR3 nucleotides are TGCGCCAGCAGGGAGACAGGGGCTAATGAAAAACTGTTTTTT.